This T cell receptor beta chain was retrieved from a study of radiotherapy plus CTLA-4 blockade in lung cancer. As for the study in general: Among patients, approximately 19% showed objective responses, and 25% to 35% had disease control. Study observations and caveats: Expansion in blood of tumor-derived TCR clones was seen after radiotherapy plus ipilimumab.

Libraries were prepared by immunoSEQ multiplex PCR; TCRdb keeps only in-frame clonotypes and omits some of them. The data show tens of thousands of clones, roughly 81% seen once. Per germline, CDR1 LNHNV and CDR2 YYDKDF (reference sequence). V shed 0 bases and J shed 1 base, with 11 bases lying between them. The CDR3 is 16 residues long. Patients in the study, people with chemo-refractory metastatic non-small-cell lung cancer, received focal radiation plus ipilimumab CTLA-4 blockade. This clone was counted only a few times. Its antigen remains unidentified. The chain is built from TRBV15 and TRBJ2-3, with D possibly matching TRBD1 (6 bases). Sequenced material: peripheral blood, taken from a patient treated with radiotherapy plus ipilimumab. This TCR derives from a human donor with non-small cell lung cancer whose response to radiotherapy plus ipilimumab could not be evaluated. The CDR3 bases are TGTGCCACCAGCAGAGATTGGGGGCAGGGCACAGATACGCAGTATTTT. Amino acids: CATSRDWGQGTDTQYF.